This TCR beta chain was captured in a study of blood T cell repertoires in COVID-19 (dated by TCRdb to about 2020). Some background on the complete study: The collaborator samples originated in the United States, Italy and Spain and spanned the acute and convalescent phases of COVID-19. Subjects who had been exposed to COVID-19, were actively infected with it, or had recovered from it provided the deeply sampled blood TCRbeta repertoires that made up the dataset. Samples were obtained from the ongoing ImmuneRACE study (first 160 participants) and from 1,000 to 1,500 subjects provided by 6 global collaborators. The sample metadata nearly always contained a de-identified subject ID, COVID-19 status, age in years and sex. Where HLA class I and class II types were available, the types were taken from metadata supplied by the sample provider, not from assay-based typing. The repertoires were released in a freely available public database meant as a resource for research on the immune response to SARS-CoV-2. The prospective study material was composed of cDNA or gDNA derived from T cells, B-cell-depleted T cells, or PBMCs.

From the cysteine up to the phenylalanine, the CDR3 has a length of 14 residues. Of all the DNA, just the CDR3 is kept, 42 bases in frame from base 1. CDR1 and CDR2, per the germline V gene, are MDHEN and SYDVKM. V ends up 3 bases short and J 7 bases short, with an unmatched junction base count of 6. Here is what the overall study found, with its caveats: The amount of clinical and demographic metadata varied by source and participant and was provided uncurated.

This clone was seen more than once but under ten times. This receptor's antigen is unknown. Within one base of it there is no much larger clone, and no base qualities were kept. TCRbeta CDR3 regions were amplified from genomic DNA using the immunoSEQ Assay, a bias-controlled multiplex PCR. As for the authors' bioinformatics: The number of nucleated cells in each sample was estimated by amplification of reference gene primers within the assay. To quantify the absolute abundance of each unique TCRbeta CDR3 rearrangement, sequence reads were collapsed and filtered. Productive Simpson clonality was computed per sample as the square root of Simpson's diversity index over productive rearrangements. The table comes from immuneACCESS by way of TCRdb, which keeps in-frame sequences with V and J called. Part of the clones is missing from these tables; in studies checked, under half for an unresolved V gene and the rest for unknown reasons. V, J and clone size are taken as reported in that table, and D and trimming were inferred from the DNA itself. The sample table shows about 52,000 clones, and about 90% are seen once. Approximately 8.1% of the sample is taken by the ten largest.

The collaborating institutions used their own protocols to collect whole blood in K2EDTA tubes. For TCRbeta analysis, collaborator samples were shipped as frozen whole blood, as isolated PBMCs, or as DNA extracted from either sample type. The receptor was isolated from a man older than 75 with active or convalescent COVID-19. Recombination joined TRBV28 with TRBJ1-1; 9 nucleotides in the junction match TRBD1. Input material: peripheral blood. CDR3 region: CASSFPGQGFEAFF. The base sequence is TGTGCCAGCAGTTTTCCGGGACAGGGATTTGAAGCTTTCTTT.